This T cell receptor (beta chain) was found in a study of blood T cells in healthy people across ages. Next came a second PCR, run for about 6 to 11 cycles, which used a sample-barcoded 5' primer along with a J-beta primer mix. The authors tagged each cDNA molecule using a template-switch adaptor with 12 random nucleotides. One entry per CDR3 protein, called by TCRdb with MiXCR from the 5' RACE reads. The repertoire holds fewer than 1.5 million distinct CDR3 sequences, with approximately 40% as singletons. This clonotype occurred a few times. Per sample, extraction of total RNA gave at least 5.5 micrograms in every case. What was sequenced was blood. This clonotype was obtained from a woman under 30 in good health.

The CDR3 DNA is TGTGCCACCAGTGTGGGACCCGCTCCCTACAATGAGCAGTTCTTC. It is translated as CATSVGPAPYNEQFF. The gene calls are TRBV24-1 and TRBJ2-1, with D perhaps matching TRBD1 or TRBD2 (5 bases each). The CDR3 loop spans 15 amino acids. V gave up 5 bases and J gave up 2 bases, with 12 bases separating them. The germline gives CDR1 KGHDR, CDR2 SFDVKD.